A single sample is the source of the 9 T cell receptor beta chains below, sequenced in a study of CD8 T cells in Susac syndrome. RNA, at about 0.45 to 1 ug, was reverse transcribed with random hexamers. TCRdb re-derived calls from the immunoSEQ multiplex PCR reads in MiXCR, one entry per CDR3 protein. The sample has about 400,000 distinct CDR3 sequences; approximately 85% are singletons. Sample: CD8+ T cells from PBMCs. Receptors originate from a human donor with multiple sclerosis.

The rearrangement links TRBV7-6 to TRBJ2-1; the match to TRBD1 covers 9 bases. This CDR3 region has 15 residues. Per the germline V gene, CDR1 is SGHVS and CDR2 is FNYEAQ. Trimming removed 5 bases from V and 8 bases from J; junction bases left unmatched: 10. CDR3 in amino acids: CASSPGTGFTDEQFF. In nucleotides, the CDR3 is TGTGCCAGCAGCCCCGGGACAGGGTTTACGGATGAGCAGTTCTTC.

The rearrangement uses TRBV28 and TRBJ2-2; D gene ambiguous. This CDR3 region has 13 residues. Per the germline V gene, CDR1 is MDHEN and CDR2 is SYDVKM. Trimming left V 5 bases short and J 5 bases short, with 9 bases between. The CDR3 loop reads CASSPLITGELFF. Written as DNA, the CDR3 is TGTGCCAGCAGTCCTTTGATTACCGGGGAGCTGTTTTTT.

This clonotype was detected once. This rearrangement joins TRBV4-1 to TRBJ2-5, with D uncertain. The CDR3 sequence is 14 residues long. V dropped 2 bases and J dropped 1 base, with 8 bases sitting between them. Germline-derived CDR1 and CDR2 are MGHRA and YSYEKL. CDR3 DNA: TGCGCCAGCAGCCAACTTCCCTTCCAAGAGACCCAGTACTTC. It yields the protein CASSQLPFQETQYF.

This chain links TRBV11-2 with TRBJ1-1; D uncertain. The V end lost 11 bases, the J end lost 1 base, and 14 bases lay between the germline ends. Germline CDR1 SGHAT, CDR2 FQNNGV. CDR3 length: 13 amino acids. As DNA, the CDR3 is TGTGCCTCGGTCGACGGGAGGAACACTGAAGCTTTCTTT. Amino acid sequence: CASVDGRNTEAFF.

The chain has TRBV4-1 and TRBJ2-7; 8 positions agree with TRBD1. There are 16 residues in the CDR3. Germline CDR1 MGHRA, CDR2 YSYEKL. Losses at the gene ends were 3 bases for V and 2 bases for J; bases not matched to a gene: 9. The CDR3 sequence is CASSHKPGQATYEQYF. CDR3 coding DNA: TGCGCCAGCAGCCATAAACCGGGACAGGCAACCTACGAGCAGTACTTC.

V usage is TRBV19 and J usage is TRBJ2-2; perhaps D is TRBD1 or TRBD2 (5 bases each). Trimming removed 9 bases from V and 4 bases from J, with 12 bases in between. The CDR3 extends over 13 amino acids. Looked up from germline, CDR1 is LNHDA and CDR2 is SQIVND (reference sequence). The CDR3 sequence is CASGTELTGELFF. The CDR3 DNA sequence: TGTGCCAGCGGGACGGAGCTCACCGGGGAGCTGTTTTTT. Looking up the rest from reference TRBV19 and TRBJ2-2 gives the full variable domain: DGGITQSPKYLFRKEGQNVTLSCEQNLNHDAMYWYRQDPGQGLRLIYYSQIVNDFQKGDIAEGYSVSREKKESFPLTVTSAQKNPTAFYLCASGTELTGELFFGEGSRLTVL.

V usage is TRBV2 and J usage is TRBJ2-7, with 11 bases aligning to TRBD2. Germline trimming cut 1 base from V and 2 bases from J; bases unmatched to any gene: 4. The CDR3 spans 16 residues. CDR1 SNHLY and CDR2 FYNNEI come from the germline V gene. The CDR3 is CASSEGSTSGAYEQYF. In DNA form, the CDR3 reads TGTGCCAGCAGTGAAGGATCGACTAGCGGGGCCTACGAGCAGTACTTC. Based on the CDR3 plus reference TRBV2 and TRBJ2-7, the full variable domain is EPEVTQTPSHQVTQMGQEVILRCVPISNHLYFYWYRQILGQKVEFLVSFYNNEISEKSEIFDDQFSVERPDGSNFTLKIRSTKLEDSAMYFCASSEGSTSGAYEQYFGPGTRLTVT.

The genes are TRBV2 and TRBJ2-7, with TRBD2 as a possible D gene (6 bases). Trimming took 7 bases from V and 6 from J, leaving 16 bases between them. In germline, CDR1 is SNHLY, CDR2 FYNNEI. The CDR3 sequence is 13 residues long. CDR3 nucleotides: TGTGCCAGCACCCCTCCGGGACTTGCCGAGCAGTACTTC. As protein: CASTPPGLAEQYF.

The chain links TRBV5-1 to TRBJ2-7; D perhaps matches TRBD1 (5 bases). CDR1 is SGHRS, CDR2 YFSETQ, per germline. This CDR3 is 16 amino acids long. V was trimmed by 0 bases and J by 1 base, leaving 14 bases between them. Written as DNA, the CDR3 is TGCGCCAGCAGCTTGGAAAGCAGGGTAGGGTCCTACGAGCAGTACTTC. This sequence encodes CASSLESRVGSYEQYF.